The T cell receptor beta chain described here comes from a study of CD8 T cells in Susac syndrome. Sequencing of TCR beta covered CD8+ and CD4+ T cells obtained from blood. Per germline, CDR1 KGHDR and CDR2 SFDVKD. There are 16 residues in the CDR3. The germline V and J ends were trimmed by 4 bases and 2 bases, with 15 bases remaining between them. Random hexamers were used to reverse transcribe the RNA input (about 0.5 to 1 ug). TCRdb re-analysed the immunoSEQ multiplex PCR reads in MiXCR, keeping a single row per CDR3 protein. The table has fewer than 200,000 distinct CDR3 sequences, roughly 90% seen once; the top ten hold approximately 0.09%.

This clonotype was obtained from a human donor with Susac syndrome. Material: CD4+ T cells from PBMCs. The gene calls are TRBV24-1 and TRBJ2-3; weak D call: TRBD1 (5 bases). CDR3 sequence: CATSDRSREYTDTQYF. In nucleotides, the CDR3 is TGTGCCACCAGTGACCGAAGCAGGGAATACACAGATACGCAGTATTTT.